This T cell receptor (beta chain) was recovered during a study of T cells in Graves' hyperthyroidism and ophthalmopathy (dated by TCRdb to the late 2010s). About the study as a whole: Peripheral blood was collected at initial diagnosis, before any treatment. TCR Vbeta CDR3 sequencing of 135 peripheral blood samples (roughly 41 ophthalmopathy, approximately 80 hyperthyroidism and roughly 17 progressor patients) is reported in the paper. In six Graves' hyperthyroidism patients, the study also compared T-cell repertoires from thyroid tissue with T-cell repertoires from blood. A discovery cohort of around 98 patients, about 40 with Graves' ophthalmopathy and 55 to 60 with stable Graves' hyperthyroidism, was used to find distinguishing TCR V-J signatures. The roughly 99 discovery patients were divided at random into training and test sets in a 7:3 ratio. Prospective prediction of ophthalmopathy was tested in an independent validation cohort consisting of 18 hyperthyroidism patients and some 16 patients who later progressed to ophthalmopathy. After blood sampling, hyperthyroidism patients were treated with methimazole at a starting dose of 30 mg daily, and ophthalmopathy patients were treated with high-dose intravenous methylprednisolone.

Ten or more counts support this clonotype. This clone's antigen is unknown. The record has no base qualities; no much larger clone is one base away. Moderately to severely active disease, a Clinical Activity Score of at least 3, a NOSPECS grade of at least 4, and a duration under 3 months were present in ophthalmopathy patients. Patients with uncontrolled infections, other autoimmune diseases, pregnancy or lactation were excluded. Clinical symptoms, serum thyroxine and TRAb, thyroid ultrasound, and orbital computed tomography formed the basis for the diagnoses. PBMCs were separated from approximately 10 ml of fresh peripheral blood using Ficoll-Paque density gradient centrifugation. Total RNA was extracted with Trizol reagent, and quality was checked on an Agilent 2100 Bioanalyzer. General conclusions and limits of the study: During validation, the model predicted progression to ophthalmopathy a median of around 7 months ahead of onset, with around 71% sensitivity and roughly 72% specificity. No statistical method was used to fix the sample size in advance, and group allocation was not hidden from the investigators. Most expanded thyroid clonotypes (frequency above 0.001) were also found in blood, which suggests that blood repertoires may mirror thyroid immune responses. A 13 V-J signature model separated ophthalmopathy from stable hyperthyroidism, with 87.88% sensitivity and 81% to 83% specificity in cross-validation and 80%/75% in testing.

Amplification of TCR beta CDR3 regions was carried out from RNA transcripts. A first-round RT-PCR of the TCR CDR3 used the HTBI primer set with the Qiagen OneStep RT-PCR kit. Libraries were constructed in a second round of multiplex PCR, after which size selection and purification were carried out. Libraries were sequenced paired-end with 100 bp reads on an Illumina HiSeq2000. The published analysis was carried out like this. SOAPnuke was used to process the raw data, removing reads that contained adapters or uncalled bases, had a mean Phred below 15, or lacked an exact match to the constant primer or identifier. COPE v1.2.5 was used to merge high-quality paired reads, and clonotypes were defined as unique nucleotide sequences. MiTCR v1.1 was used to align clonotypes to the IMGT TRBV, TRBD and TRBJ reference segments. Only V-J combinations with frequency above 0.0001, covering approximately 99% of repertoires, were analysed. The TCS score was defined as F50 (clonal expansion) divided by E x V (chaos), with BLOSUM62-based TCRdist calculated between CDR3 peptides within each V-J. Welch's t-statistics and random forest reduced roughly 540 V-J features to roughly 13, which were used in a naive Bayes classifier (R e1071). TCRdb passed the public sequencing reads through fastp at Q25 and MiXCR, retaining productive beta sequences. For every CDR3 protein sequence, its rows merge into one entry that carries the most common genes and DNA. For this entry, the V and J calls and clone size follow TCRdb and not the study's own pipeline. Across this sample there are approximately 690,000 distinct CDR3 sequences, with more than 12% seen only once. The leading ten clones occupy roughly an eighth of the sample.

CDR1 MGHRA and CDR2 YSYEKL were looked up in the germline V gene. V loses 1 base of germline sequence and J loses 10 bases, and the interval between the two ends is 13 bases. The CDR3 starts with the cysteine, ends with the phenylalanine, and has 13 residues. Only the CDR3 portion is preserved as DNA: 39 bases, with reading frame beginning at the first base. This sequence originates from a woman between 50 and 59 years old with Graves' ophthalmopathy. Sequencing was performed on blood. Rearrangement joined TRBV4-1 to TRBJ1-1; possibly the D gene is TRBD1, per 5 matching bases. The CDR3 region: CASSQGGDLGAFF. The bases are TGCGCCAGCAGCCAAGGAGGGGATCTAGGAGCTTTCTTT.